These T cell receptor beta chains were read from a single sample in a study of human CD8 memory T cell subsets. TCRdb reanalyzed the 5' RACE reads and collapses them to one entry per CDR3 protein, without DNA. In total, the table holds over 10,000 distinct CDR3 sequences. Source material: CD8+ T cells from PBMCs. Receptor source: a human donor in good health. The CDR3 runs from the conserved cysteine through the conserved F or W. Clone size appears in some rows only: once, few, many, or a class for an expanded clone.

clone_size j_call v_call cdr3_aa
NA TRBJ2-7 TRBV6-6 CASSYKYEQYF
NA TRBJ1-2 TRBV4-1 CASSQDRGGYGYTF
NA TRBJ1-5 TRBV2 CASSLTGGNQPQHF
NA TRBJ1-2 TRBV29-1 CSVDEDRGRVYGYTF
NA TRBJ2-2 TRBV19 CASTDPRGITGELFF
NA TRBJ2-1 TRBV5-4 CASSRQVINEQFF
medium-sized TRBJ1-1 TRBV7-9 CASTPMSEVNTEAFF
NA TRBJ1-2 TRBV29-1 CSVEVEEVGSAYYGYTF
NA TRBJ2-1 TRBV29-1 CSVEDHLAGDYNEQFF
NA TRBJ2-7 TRBV4-1 CASSQILAGVREQYF